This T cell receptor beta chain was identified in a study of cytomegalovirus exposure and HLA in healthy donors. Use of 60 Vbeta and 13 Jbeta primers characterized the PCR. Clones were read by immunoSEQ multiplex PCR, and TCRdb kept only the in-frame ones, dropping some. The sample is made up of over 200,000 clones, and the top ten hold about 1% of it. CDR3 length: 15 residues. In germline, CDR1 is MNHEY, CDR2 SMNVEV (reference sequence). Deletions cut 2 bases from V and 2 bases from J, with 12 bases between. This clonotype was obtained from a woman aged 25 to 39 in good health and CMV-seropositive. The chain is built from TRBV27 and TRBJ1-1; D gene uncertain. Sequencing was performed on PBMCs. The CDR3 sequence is CASSLRAAGNTEAFF. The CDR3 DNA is TGTGCCAGCAGTTTACGCGCCGCGGGAAACACTGAAGCTTTCTTT.